This T cell receptor beta chain came from a study of cytomegalovirus exposure and HLA in healthy donors. At the level of the study: Prior work identified 120 million or so unique TCR beta sequences in about 179 million T cells. General study points: Productive rates of about 90% or about 30% were seen for most TCR beta V segments in an earlier analysis. It was confirmed in vitro that a few of the CMV-associated chains were specific for CMV antigens.

As regards this clone: No antigen is known for it.

60 Vbeta and 13 Jbeta primers were used in PCR. TCRdb's table, derived via immunoSEQ multiplex PCR, lists solely in-frame clones and lacks some. Found here are over 200,000 clones, around 73% of them singletons; the top ten hold 3% to 4.5%. The length of the CDR3 is 15 residues. The germline CDR1 and CDR2 sequences are SGDLS and YYNGEE. V lost 4 bases and J 2 bases, leaving 16 bases between the germline ends. The sequence was collected from a male donor in good health and CMV-seronegative. Material for sequencing was PBMCs. The genes are TRBV9 and TRBJ2-7, with a weak D call TRBD2 (6 bases). As DNA, the CDR3 is TGTGCCAGCAGCCGGGCGGGGTCCTCGACCTACGAGCAGTACTTC. Translated: CASSRAGSSTYEQYF.